The clone carrying this TCR beta chain is a singleton in its sample. This CDR3 has 16 residues. Germline V gene sequence: CDR1 SGHRS, CDR2 YFSETQ. Trimming took off 0 bases at V and 2 bases at J, with 13 bases between the two ends. The sample belongs to a study of blood T cell repertoires in COVID-19. Repertoires were generated with immunoSEQ multiplex PCR, while TCRdb's copy carries only in-frame clones and drops some. The table shows about 120,000 clones, with about 90% occurring only once. The source of this sequence is a woman aged 55-70 years with COVID-19, enrolled during active disease. The V call is TRBV5-1, the J call TRBJ2-3, with D perhaps matching TRBD1 (5 bases). Sequenced: peripheral blood. The CDR3 here is CASSLGGQVDTDTQYF. CDR3 sequence (DNA): TGCGCCAGCAGCTTGGGGGGCCAGGTAGACACAGATACGCAGTATTTT. The complete variable domain, with remaining parts taken from reference TRBV5-1 and TRBJ2-3, reads KAGVTQTPRYLIKTRGQQVTLSCSPISGHRSVSWYQQTPGQGLQFLFEYFSETQRNKGNFPGRFSGRQFSNSRSEMNVSTLELGDSALYLCASSLGGQVDTDTQYFGPGTRLTVL.